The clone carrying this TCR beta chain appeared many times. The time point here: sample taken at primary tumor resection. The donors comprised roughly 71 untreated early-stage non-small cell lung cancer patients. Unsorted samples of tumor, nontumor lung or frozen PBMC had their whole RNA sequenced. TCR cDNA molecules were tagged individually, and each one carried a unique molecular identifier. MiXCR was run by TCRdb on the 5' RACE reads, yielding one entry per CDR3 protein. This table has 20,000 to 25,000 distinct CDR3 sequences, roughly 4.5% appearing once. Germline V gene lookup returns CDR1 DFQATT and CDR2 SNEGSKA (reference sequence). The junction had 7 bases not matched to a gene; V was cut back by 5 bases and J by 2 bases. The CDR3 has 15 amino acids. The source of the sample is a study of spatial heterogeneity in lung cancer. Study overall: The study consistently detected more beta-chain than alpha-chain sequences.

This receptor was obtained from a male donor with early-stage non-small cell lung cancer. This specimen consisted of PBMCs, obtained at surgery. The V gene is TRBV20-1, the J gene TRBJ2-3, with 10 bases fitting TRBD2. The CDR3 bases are TGCAGTGCTCGACTGACTAGCGGGCACACAGATACGCAGTATTTT. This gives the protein CSARLTSGHTDTQYF.